One T cell receptor (beta chain) is described in this entry. The record originates from a study of T cell changes during pregnancy in multiple sclerosis. Germline CDR1 reads LNHDA; CDR2 reads SQIVND (reference sequence). J was trimmed by 4 bases and V by 6 bases; bases with no gene match: 2. The CDR3 loop spans 14 amino acids. This table comes from immunoSEQ multiplex PCR, and its TCRdb copy is limited to in-frame clones, with some not included. The table records 50,000 to 65,000 clones, approximately 95% of them present only once. This clonotype was obtained from a female donor with multiple sclerosis, enrolled in a pregnancy study. This material consisted of CD8+ T cells from peripheral blood mononuclear cells, taken in the second trimester of pregnancy. The rearrangement joins TRBV19 to TRBJ2-2; 10 positions agree with TRBD1. The CDR3 DNA sequence: TGTGCCAGTAGCTGGACAGGGGGCACCGGGGAGCTGTTTTTT. Protein product: CASSWTGGTGELFF.